Below are 3 T cell receptor beta chains sequenced from a single sample in a study of T cell repertoires in cytomegalovirus infection (dated by TCRdb to the late 2010s). Sequencer: Illumina HiSeq 1500. Using fastp trimming at Q25 and MiXCR clonotype assembly, TCRdb reanalyzed the public sequencing data and kept in-frame beta chains. Duplicate CDR3 protein sequences are folded into a single record with the most common DNA and genes. For this sample there are approximately 76,000 distinct CDR3 sequences; 24% appear just once. 50% of the sample is in the top ten clones. Their recognized antigens are unknown. Interpreted using the paper, the treatment or condition label stands for: in vitro stimulation with specific CMV peptide epitopes to enrich CMV-specific T cells. The source material was CD8+ T cells from cultured PBMCs, sampled from culture after CMV antigen stimulation. Source of these receptors: a human donor in good health (CMV status not recorded). Some clones in this sample may be carry-over from other donors' samples.

This clonotype qualifies as medium-sized. The chain uses TRBV7-2 and TRBJ2-1, with D perhaps TRBD1 (6 bases). CDR1 and CDR2 from the germline V gene are SGHTA and FQGNSA. This CDR3 has 17 residues. Trimming took 3 bases from V and 3 from J, leaving 18 bases between them. The CDR3 reads CASSFLYRAADYNEQFF. For the CDR3, the DNA is TGTGCCAGCAGCTTTCTTTACAGGGCCGCAGACTACAATGAGCAGTTCTTC.

This chain joins TRBV19 and TRBJ1-1; no clear D. The germline gives CDR1 LNHDA, CDR2 SQIVND (reference sequence). The CDR3 is made up of 12 amino acids. Trimming removed 1 base at V and 6 bases at J, with 6 bases between. DNA of the CDR3: TGTGCCAGTAGTATAGGTTTCTCTGAAGCTTTCTTT. Its protein product is CASSIGFSEAFF.

Many counts were recorded for this clonotype. The chain has TRBV6-5 and TRBJ2-7, with D unresolved. CDR3 length: 12 amino acids. V was cut by 4 bases and J by 5 bases, with 9 bases left in between. CDR1 is MNHEY, CDR2 SVGAGI, per germline. The chain's CDR3 is CASSLGGDEQYF. DNA of the CDR3: TGTGCCAGCAGTTTGGGTGGGGACGAGCAGTACTTC.